One sample yielded the 20 T cell receptor beta chains listed below, sequenced in a study of T cell responses to AZD1222 COVID-19 vaccine. Assay used: immunoSEQ multiplex PCR; TCRdb lists only in-frame clones, some missing. The sample has some 130,000 clones, over 75% seen once. Sequenced here: peripheral blood, sampled on day 0 of AZD1222 vaccination. The receptors here all came from an adult in good health.

The chain couples TRBV9 to TRBJ1-2; the D gene is possibly TRBD1 (5 bases). Germline V gene data show CDR1 as SGDLS and CDR2 as YYNGEE. This CDR3 has 15 amino acids. V lost 4 bases to trimming and J lost 4 bases, with 17 bases between them. Here the CDR3 DNA reads TGTGCCAGCAGCTCCCGAATCGACAGTGGCTATGGCTACACCTTC. Its translation is CASSSRIDSGYGYTF. Complete variable domain (other parts from reference TRBV9 and TRBJ1-2): DSGVTQTPKHLITATGQRVTLRCSPRSGDLSVYWYQQSLDQGLQFLIQYYNGEERAKGNILERFSAQQFPDLHSELNLSSLELGDSALYFCASSSRIDSGYGYTFGSGTRLTVV.

This chain uses TRBV10-3 with TRBJ1-3; D is possibly TRBD1 (6 bases). The CDR3 contains 14 residues. The V gene's germline CDR1 is ENHRY and CDR2 SYGVKD. Trimming left V 10 bases short and J 1 base short, with 14 bases between. The DNA for the CDR3 is TGTGCCAGCCTACCCACAGGGTCTGGAAACACCATATATTTT. Protein sequence: CASLPTGSGNTIYF.

The chain uses TRBV6-5 and TRBJ1-3; D is ambiguous. CDR1 and CDR2 (germline): MNHEY, SVGAGI. The V and J ends lost 1 base and 1 base respectively, with 5 bases between them. This CDR3 is 14 amino acids long. CDR3 coding DNA: TGTGCCAGCAGTTACTTTGGGTCTGGAAACACCATATATTTT. It translates to CASSYFGSGNTIYF.

This clone was detected only a few times. This chain uses TRBV2 with TRBJ2-5; 9 nucleotides agree with TRBD2. CDR1 SNHLY and CDR2 FYNNEI come from the germline V gene. With V trimmed by 1 base and J by 7 bases, 7 bases remained unmatched. The length of the CDR3 is 15 residues. CDR3 amino acids: CASSEERGAQWTQYF. The DNA for the CDR3 is TGTGCCAGCAGTGAAGAGCGGGGGGCCCAATGGACCCAGTACTTC.

The J gene is TRBJ1-2, the V gene TRBV30; 8 positions match TRBD1. From germline, CDR1 is GTSNPN and CDR2 SVGIG (reference sequence). The CDR3 contains 14 residues. Unmatched junction bases numbered 5, after V lost 5 bases and J lost 0 bases. CDR3 in amino acids: CAWGTGRSNYGYTF. The CDR3 nucleotides are TGTGCCTGGGGGACAGGCCGATCTAACTATGGCTACACCTTC.

The chain is built from TRBV19 and TRBJ1-4, with TRBD1 identical over 9 bases. V was pared by 5 bases and J by 6 bases, with 4 bases of the junction left unmatched. CDR1 is LNHDA, CDR2 SQIVND, per germline (reference sequence). CDR3 length: 14 amino acids. The CDR3 nucleotides are TGTGCCAGTAGTCCGACAGGGGGAGATGAAAAACTGTTTTTT. Its translation is CASSPTGGDEKLFF.

This chain's CDR3 is CASTTGVWSYGYTF. CDR3 in DNA: TGTGCCAGTACTACAGGGGTGTGGAGCTATGGCTACACCTTC. The chain couples TRBV2 to TRBJ1-2; 7 bases are shared with TRBD1. Trimming at V came to 9 bases and at J to 4 bases, leaving 11 bases not matched to a gene. This CDR3 spans 14 amino acids. Germline V gene sequence: CDR1 SNHLY, CDR2 FYNNEI. The full variable domain, its missing parts supplied by reference TRBV2 and TRBJ1-2, is EPEVTQTPSHQVTQMGQEVILRCVPISNHLYFYWYRQILGQKVEFLVSFYNNEISEKSEIFDDQFSVERPDGSNFTLKIRSTKLEDSAMYFCASTTGVWSYGYTFGSGTRLTVV.

V gene TRBV5-8 combines with J gene TRBJ2-1; D is perhaps TRBD2 (6 bases). CDR1 SGHTS and CDR2 YDEGEE come from the germline V gene. The V gene lost 4 bases and the J gene lost 0 bases, with 11 bases spanning the gap. The CDR3 covers 15 residues. The CDR3: CASSLGLSSYNEQFF. The CDR3 bases are TGTGCCAGCAGCCTGGGACTGAGCTCCTACAATGAGCAGTTCTTC.

The V call is TRBV5-1, the J call TRBJ2-3; possibly TRBD1 or TRBD2 for D (5 bases each). CDR1 and CDR2 from the germline V gene are SGHRS and YFSETQ. The length of the CDR3 is 15 residues. Trimming pared 4 bases from V and 6 bases from J, leaving 18 bases between. The CDR3 reads CASSPPGRVSDTQYF. For the CDR3, the DNA is TGCGCCAGCAGCCCACCGGGACGCGTGTCGGATACGCAGTATTTT.

The J gene is TRBJ1-2, the V gene TRBV6-5, with 9 bases matching TRBD1. This CDR3 has 16 residues. Germline V CDR1 and CDR2: MNHEY, SVGAGI. V was pared by 0 bases and J by 5 bases, with 7 bases of the junction left unmatched. CDR3 bases: TGTGCCAGCAGTTACTCAACGACAGGGGGAGGTTATGGCTACACCTTC. Translation: CASSYSTTGGGYGYTF.

The rearrangement uses TRBV3-1 (or the pseudogene TRBV3-2) and TRBJ2-1; 9 bases line up with TRBD2. Trimming removed 1 base from V and 15 bases from J; junction bases left unmatched: 7. CDR1 is LGHDT and CDR2 is YNNKEL in the germline V gene (reference sequence). The CDR3 sequence is 13 residues long. CDR3 DNA sequence: TGTGCCAGCAGCCAAGTGCGACTAGCGGACTTGTTCTTC. It translates to CASSQVRLADLFF.

V and J are TRBV7-3 and TRBJ1-1; 7 bases match TRBD1. CDR3 length: 15 residues. Looked up from germline, CDR1 is SGHTA and CDR2 is FQGTGA. V shed 3 bases and J 4 bases; nucleotides not matched to a gene: 8. The CDR3 spells CASSFSTGEGTEAFF. DNA of the CDR3: TGTGCCAGCAGCTTCTCTACAGGGGAAGGCACTGAAGCTTTCTTT. The full variable domain, with the rest looked up from reference TRBV7-3 and TRBJ1-1, is GAGVSQTPSNKVTEKGKYVELRCDPISGHTALYWYRQSLGQGPEFLIYFQGTGAADDSGLPNDRFFAVRPEGSVSTLKIQRTERGDSAVYLCASSFSTGEGTEAFFGQGTRLTVV.

The V and J genes are TRBV12-3 or TRBV12-4 and TRBJ1-2, with TRBD1 identical over 8 bases. After removal of 6 bases from V and 8 bases from J, the junction contained 5 bases not matched to a gene. The CDR3 is 12 amino acids. The CDR3 sequence: CASSGQGRGYTF. For the CDR3, the DNA is TGTGCCAGCAGCGGACAGGGTAGAGGCTACACCTTC.

The chain has TRBV4-3 and TRBJ2-5; 9 bases are shared with TRBD1. Germline CDR1 and CDR2: LGHNA and YSLEER. The CDR3 totals 16 residues. V lost 0 bases to trimming and J lost 5 bases; unmatched junction nucleotides: 7. DNA of the CDR3: TGCGCCAGCAGCCAAGATACAGGGGGCAGAAAGGAGACCCAGTACTTC. Protein sequence: CASSQDTGGRKETQYF.

The gene calls are TRBV9 and TRBJ1-6, with 7 nucleotides matching TRBD1. The CDR3 covers 18 residues. V gave up 7 bases and J gave up 4 bases; unmatched junction bases: 17. CDR1 is SGDLS and CDR2 is YYNGEE in the germline V gene. In DNA form, the CDR3 reads TGTGCCAGCTCCCCGGGGGGGGACAGTTCCCTATATAATTCACCCCTCCACTTT. This translates into CASSPGGDSSLYNSPLHF.

V and J are TRBV10-2 and TRBJ2-7; D is undetermined. Trimming removed 7 bases at V and 3 bases at J, with 10 bases between. CDR1 and CDR2 (germline): WSHSY, SAAADI. The CDR3 length is 12 residues. CDR3 protein: CASIPAYYEQYF. The DNA for the CDR3 is TGCGCCAGCATTCCAGCTTACTACGAGCAGTACTTC.

The rearrangement joins TRBV6-2 or TRBV6-3 to TRBJ2-2; D possibly corresponds to TRBD1 (5 bases). The CDR3 has 16 amino acids. The V end was cut by 0 bases, the J end by 4 bases, with 12 bases between. CDR1 is MNHEY and CDR2 is SVGEGT in the germline V gene. This chain's CDR3 is CASSYSSNRPTGELFF. CDR3 nucleotide sequence: TGTGCCAGCAGTTACTCGAGTAACAGGCCCACCGGGGAGCTGTTTTTT.

The V gene is TRBV11-2, the J gene TRBJ2-3, with D uncertain. This CDR3 region has 14 residues. V lost 3 bases and J 0 bases, leaving 7 bases between the germline ends. Germline values: CDR1 SGHAT, CDR2 FQNNGV. The CDR3 coding sequence is TGTGCCAGCAGCTTTGTACAGAGCACAGATACGCAGTATTTT. Its protein product is CASSFVQSTDTQYF.

The chain carries TRBV5-1 and TRBJ2-3, with 8 bases lining up with TRBD2. Trimming took 9 bases from V and 4 from J; bases not matched to a gene: 16. This CDR3 spans 16 amino acids. Germline V gene lookup returns CDR1 SGHRS and CDR2 YFSETQ. The CDR3: CATQRERGFGADTQYF. The CDR3 DNA sequence: TGCGCCACCCAGCGGGAGCGGGGATTCGGAGCAGATACGCAGTATTTT.

This clone showed up just a few times. V and J are TRBV9 and TRBJ2-5; 9 positions match TRBD2. The V gene end was trimmed by 4 bases and the J gene end by 2 bases; junction bases not matched to a gene: 9. CDR3 length equals 16 residues. Germline values: CDR1 SGDLS, CDR2 YYNGEE. The CDR3 DNA reads as TGTGCCAGCAGCCCATACCAAGCGGGGGGTCAAGAGACCCAGTACTTC. Translating it yields CASSPYQAGGQETQYF.